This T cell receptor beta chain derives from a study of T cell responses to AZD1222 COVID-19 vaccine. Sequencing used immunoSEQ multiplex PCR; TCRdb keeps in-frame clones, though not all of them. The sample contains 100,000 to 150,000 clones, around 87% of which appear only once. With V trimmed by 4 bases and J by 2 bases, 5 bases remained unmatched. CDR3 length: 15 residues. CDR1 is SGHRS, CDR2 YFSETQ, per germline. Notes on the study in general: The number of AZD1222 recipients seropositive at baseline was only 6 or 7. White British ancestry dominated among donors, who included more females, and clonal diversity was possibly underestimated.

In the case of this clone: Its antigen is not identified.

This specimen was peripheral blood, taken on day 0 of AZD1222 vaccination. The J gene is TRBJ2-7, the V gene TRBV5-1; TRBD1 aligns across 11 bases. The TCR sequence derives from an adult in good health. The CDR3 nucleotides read TGCGCCAGCAGCCCCGGACAGGGGGCAGCCTACGAGCAGTACTTC. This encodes CASSPGQGAAYEQYF.